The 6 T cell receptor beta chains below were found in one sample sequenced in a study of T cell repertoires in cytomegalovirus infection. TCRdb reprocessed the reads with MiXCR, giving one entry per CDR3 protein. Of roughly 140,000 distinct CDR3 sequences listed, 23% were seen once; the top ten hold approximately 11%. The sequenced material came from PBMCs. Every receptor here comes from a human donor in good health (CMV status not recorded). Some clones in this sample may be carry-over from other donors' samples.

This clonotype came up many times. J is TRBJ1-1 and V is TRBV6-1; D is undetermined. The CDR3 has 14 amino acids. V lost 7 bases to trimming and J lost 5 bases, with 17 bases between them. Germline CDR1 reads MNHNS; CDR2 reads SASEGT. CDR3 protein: CASTRPGPATEAFF. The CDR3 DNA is TGTGCCAGCACCAGACCGGGCCCAGCGACTGAAGCTTTCTTT.

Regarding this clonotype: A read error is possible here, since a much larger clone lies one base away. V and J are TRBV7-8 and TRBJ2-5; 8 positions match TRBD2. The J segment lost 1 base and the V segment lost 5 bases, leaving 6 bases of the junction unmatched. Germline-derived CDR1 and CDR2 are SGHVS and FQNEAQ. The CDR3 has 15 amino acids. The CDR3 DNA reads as TGTGCCAGCAGCCCCGCCCTAGCGGGCCAAGAGACCCAGTACTTC. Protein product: CASSPALAGQETQYF.

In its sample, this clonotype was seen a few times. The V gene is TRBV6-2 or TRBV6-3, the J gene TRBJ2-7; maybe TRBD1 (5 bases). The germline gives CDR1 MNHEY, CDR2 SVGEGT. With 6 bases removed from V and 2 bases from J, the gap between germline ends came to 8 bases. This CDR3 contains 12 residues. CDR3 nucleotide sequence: TGTGCCAGCAGAATGGGGCCCTACGAGCAGTACTTC. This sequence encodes CASRMGPYEQYF.

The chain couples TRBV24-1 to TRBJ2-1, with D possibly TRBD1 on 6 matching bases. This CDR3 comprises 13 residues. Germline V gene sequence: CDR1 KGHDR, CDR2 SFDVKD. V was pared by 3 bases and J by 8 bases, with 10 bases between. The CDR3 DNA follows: TGTGCCACCAGTGATACAGGGCGGGATGAGCAGTTCTTC. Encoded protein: CATSDTGRDEQFF.

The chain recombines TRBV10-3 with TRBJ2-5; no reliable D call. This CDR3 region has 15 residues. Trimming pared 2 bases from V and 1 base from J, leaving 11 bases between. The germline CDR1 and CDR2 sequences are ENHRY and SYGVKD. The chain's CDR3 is CAISEPDSIQETQYF. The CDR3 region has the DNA TGTGCCATCAGTGAGCCCGATAGCATCCAAGAGACCCAGTACTTC.

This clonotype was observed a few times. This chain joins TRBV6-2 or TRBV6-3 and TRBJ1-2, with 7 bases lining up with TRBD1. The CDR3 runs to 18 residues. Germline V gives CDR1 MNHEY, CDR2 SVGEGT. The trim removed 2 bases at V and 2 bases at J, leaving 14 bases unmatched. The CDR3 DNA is TGTGCCAGCAGTTACAGACTTAGACCGGGACAGAAGAACTATGGCTACACCTTC. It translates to CASSYRLRPGQKNYGYTF.